Listed below are T cell receptor beta chains from one sample, sequenced in a study of T cell responses to AZD1222 COVID-19 vaccine. Profiled with immunoSEQ multiplex PCR; TCRdb holds only in-frame clones, not every one. The data hold about 180,000 clones, with around nine tenths observed a single time. The specimen comprised peripheral blood, sampled 28 days after the second AZD1222 dose. The receptors were sampled from an adult who received the AZD1222 COVID-19 vaccine. The CDR3 runs from the conserved cysteine through the conserved F or W. Each record gives: clone size, J gene, V gene, D gene, CDR3 DNA, CDR3 protein. The D gene is left open where the match is weak. Not every row has a clone size; where given, it reads once, few, many or a size class.

- TRBJ2-3 TRBV4-1 TRBD2 TGCGCCAGCAGCCAAAGCGGGACTAGCGGGGGGGCCATTATGCAGTATTTT CASSQSGTSGGAIMQYF
- TRBJ2-5 TRBV24-1 TRBD2 TGTGCCACCAGTGATTTGACTAGCGGGAGCGAGACCCAGTACTTC CATSDLTSGSETQYF
- TRBJ2-2 TRBV6-2/TRBV6-3 - TGTGCCAGCAGTGCGTACGACAGAACGAACACCGGGGAGCTGTTTTTT CASSAYDRTNTGELFF
- TRBJ2-3 TRBV4-1 - TGCGCCAGCAGCCAAGGTTTACAGGCGAGAGATACGCAGTATTTT CASSQGLQARDTQYF
- TRBJ1-1 TRBV10-3 - TGTGCCATCAGAGAAAGTTCTGAAGCTTTCTTT CAIRESSEAFF
- TRBJ1-1 TRBV9 - TGTGCCAGCAGCGCAATGGGCCAGAACACTGAAGCTTTCTTT CASSAMGQNTEAFF
- TRBJ1-1 TRBV4-2 - TGTGCCAGCAGCCAAGATTGGGGGGGGTCTGAAGCTTTCTTT CASSQDWGGSEAFF
- TRBJ2-7 TRBV5-1 TRBD1 TGCGCCAGCAGCCTGGGACAGTTTGGGGCATTCTCCTACGAGCAGTACTTC CASSLGQFGAFSYEQYF
few TRBJ1-6 TRBV7-3 - TGTGCCAGCAGCTTAGGTCGGGTAAATTCACCCCTCCACTTT CASSLGRVNSPLHF
once TRBJ2-5 TRBV19 TRBD2 TGTGCCAGTAGTATTATTAGCGGGGGGGAGACCCAGTACTTC CASSIISGGETQYF
- TRBJ1-1 TRBV18 - TGTGCCAGCTCACTGGACTTGAACACTGAAGCTTTCTTT CASSLDLNTEAFF
- TRBJ1-6 TRBV19 - TGTGCCAGTACCCGGGGGGGCCATTCACCCCTCCACTTT CASTRGGHSPLHF
- TRBJ2-2 TRBV27 - TGTGCCAGCAGTTCGGGTTGGAACACCGGGGAGCTGTTTTTT CASSSGWNTGELFF
- TRBJ1-2 TRBV10-3 - TGTGCCATAGGGACTAACTATGGCTACACCTTC CAIGTNYGYTF
- TRBJ2-7 TRBV5-1 TRBD2 TGCGCCAGCAGTCCGACTAGCGGGGGGTCCTACGAGCAGTACTTC CASSPTSGGSYEQYF
- TRBJ2-3 TRBV11-2 - TGTGCCAGCAGCTCAGGCCGCTCGGCGAGCACAGATACGCAGTATTTT CASSSGRSASTDTQYF
- TRBJ1-1 TRBV7-3 TRBD1 TGTGCCAGCAGCTACGACAGGGGGGCGAACACTGAAGCTTTCTTT CASSYDRGANTEAFF
- TRBJ2-3 TRBV3-1/TRBV3-2 - TGTGCCAGCAGCCAAGACCCCCTGGTTACAGATACGCAGTATTTT CASSQDPLVTDTQYF
- TRBJ2-7 TRBV7-6 TRBD1 TGTGCCAGCAGCGGCGGTACAGGGGGCTTTGGGTACGAGCAGTACTTC CASSGGTGGFGYEQYF